Presented here are 31 T cell receptor beta chains from one specimen sequenced in a study of T cells in Graves' hyperthyroidism and ophthalmopathy (dated by TCRdb to the late 2010s). Preparation of the library involved multiplex PCR. Sequencing was performed on an Illumina HiSeq 2000. TCR beta CDR3 regions were amplified from RNA transcripts. The TCR CDR3 was subjected to a first round of RT-PCR using the HTBI primer set and the Qiagen OneStep RT-PCR kit. TCRdb passed the public sequencing reads through fastp at Q25 and MiXCR, retaining productive beta sequences. Here each entry gathers all rows of one CDR3 protein and keeps the most common genes and DNA. This sample has about 500,000 distinct CDR3 sequences in its table, and 16% of those were observed once. The top ten constitute about 17% of the sample. Sequencing was performed on blood. The source of these receptors is a woman under 30 with Graves' hyperthyroidism.

This clonotype was counted ten times or more. CDR3 loop: CASSFSGANQYF. In DNA, the CDR3 is TGTGCCAGCAGTTTTTCGGGGGCGAACCAGTACTTC. V and J are TRBV27 and TRBJ2-5; D may match TRBD1 or TRBD2 (6 bases each). V was clipped by 3 bases and J by 10 bases, with 12 bases between them. The CDR3 has 12 amino acids. The V gene's germline CDR1 is MNHEY and CDR2 SMNVEV (reference sequence).

The sample holds a few counts of this clonotype. The chain recombines TRBV10-3 with TRBJ1-3; TRBD1 is a possible D gene (5 bases). Trimming took 3 bases from V and 0 from J, leaving 9 bases between them. CDR1 and CDR2 from the germline V gene are ENHRY and SYGVKD. This CDR3 region has 15 residues. The CDR3 loop is CAISDRAVSGNTIYF. Written as DNA, the CDR3 is TGTGCCATCAGTGACAGGGCGGTCTCTGGAAACACCATATATTTT.

A few counts support this clonotype. The chain recombines TRBV20-1 with TRBJ1-4, with D uncertain. The germline CDR1 and CDR2 sequences are DFQATT and SNEGSKA (reference sequence). This CDR3 region has 14 residues. V dropped 6 bases and J dropped 7 bases, with 18 bases sitting between them. The CDR3 DNA reads TGCAGTGCAACCGGTCCCATAACCAGTGAAAAACTGTTTTTT. This sequence encodes CSATGPITSEKLFF.

The table lists this clonotype with a few counts. The chain couples TRBV7-9 to TRBJ2-5, with D possibly TRBD2 on 6 matching bases. V was pared by 2 bases and J by 7 bases, with 23 bases between. In germline, CDR1 is SEHNR, CDR2 FQNEAQ (reference sequence). The CDR3 length is 17 residues. In nucleotides, the CDR3 is TGTGCCAGCAGCTTAACCTCCGACGGGAGCCGTAGAAGGACCCAGTACTTC. Protein sequence: CASSLTSDGSRRRTQYF.

The chain has TRBV7-2 and TRBJ1-1; D possibly corresponds to TRBD1 (6 bases). The V gene lost 5 bases and the J gene lost 1 base, with 11 bases spanning the gap. The germline V gene encodes CDR1 SGHTA and CDR2 FQGNSA. The CDR3 has 14 residues. The CDR3 DNA sequence: TGTGCCAGCAGCAACCAGGGGCGGAACACTGAAGCTTTCTTT. This sequence encodes CASSNQGRNTEAFF.

The table lists this clonotype with many counts. The V gene is TRBV7-2, the J gene TRBJ2-5; D is unclear. CDR1 and CDR2 from the germline V gene are SGHTA and FQGNSA. The V end was cut by 3 bases, the J end by 2 bases, with 7 bases between. The CDR3 runs 13 residues. The CDR3 coding sequence is TGTGCCAGCAGCTTTCAGGTTCAAGAGACCCAGTACTTC. Protein sequence: CASSFQVQETQYF.

The rearrangement joins TRBV30 to TRBJ1-2; D call uncertain. The CDR3 is made up of 10 amino acids. CDR1 is GTSNPN, CDR2 SVGIG, per germline (reference sequence). Trimming took 8 bases from V and 3 from J, leaving 7 bases between them. The DNA for the CDR3 is TGTGCCAGAGACGACTATGGCTACACCTTC. Translated: CARDDYGYTF.

The sample holds a few counts of this clonotype. This rearrangement joins TRBV28 to TRBJ1-6, with D tentatively TRBD1 (5 bases). The CDR3 has 16 amino acids. Germline V gene data show CDR1 as MDHEN and CDR2 as SYDVKM. V was shortened by 0 bases and J by 9 bases, with 15 bases between the two germline ends. The CDR3 nucleotides are TGTGCCAGCAGTTTATGGGGGCCGCAATTGGCTTCACCCCTCCACTTT. It encodes CASSLWGPQLASPLHF.

The rearrangement uses TRBV19 and TRBJ2-3; 7 nucleotides match TRBD1. The CDR3 contains 16 residues. The V segment lost 3 bases and the J segment 3 bases; nucleotides outside the gene matches: 9. Germline lookup yields CDR1 LNHDA and CDR2 SQIVND (reference sequence). CDR3 nucleotide sequence: TGTGCCAGTAGTATTCGAAGGGGGCGGAGTACAGATACGCAGTATTTT. Amino acids: CASSIRRGRSTDTQYF. Complete variable domain (other parts from reference TRBV19 and TRBJ2-3): DGGITQSPKYLFRKEGQNVTLSCEQNLNHDAMYWYRQDPGQGLRLIYYSQIVNDFQKGDIAEGYSVSREKKESFPLTVTSAQKNPTAFYLCASSIRRGRSTDTQYFGPGTRLTVL.

This clonotype was found many times. J is TRBJ1-2 and V is TRBV6-1; possibly TRBD1 for D (5 bases). This CDR3 has 14 residues. The V end lost 7 bases, the J end lost 8 bases, and 20 bases lay between the germline ends. Germline CDR1 MNHNS, CDR2 SASEGT. CDR3: CASNPQTKTVGYTF. Written as DNA, the CDR3 is TGTGCCAGCAACCCTCAAACCAAGACAGTAGGCTACACCTTC.

The V call is TRBV3-1, the J call TRBJ2-3, with D perhaps matching TRBD1 or TRBD2 (5 bases each). The length of the CDR3 is 14 residues. The V and J ends lost 2 bases and 6 bases respectively, with 12 bases between them. Germline V gives CDR1 LGHDT, CDR2 YNNKEL (reference sequence). This CDR3 reads CASSQRTEGDTQYF. CDR3 DNA: TGTGCCAGCAGCCAAAGGACCGAGGGGGATACGCAGTATTTT.

The sample holds a few counts of this clonotype. This rearrangement joins TRBV20-1 to TRBJ1-3; no definite D call. Looked up from germline, CDR1 is DFQATT and CDR2 is SNEGSKA (reference sequence). V was trimmed by 3 bases and J by 0 bases, leaving 9 bases between them. CDR3 length: 14 residues. CDR3 DNA sequence: TGCAGTGCTAGTTTGTCTGCCTCTGGAAACACCATATATTTT. Protein: CSASLSASGNTIYF.

The sample holds many counts of this clonotype. The chain carries TRBV11-2 and TRBJ2-1; 8 positions match TRBD1. Per the germline V gene, CDR1 is SGHAT and CDR2 is FQNNGV. J was trimmed by 0 bases and V by 5 bases; bases with no gene match: 6. The CDR3 is 16 residues long. CDR3 sequence: CASSEGQGFSYNEQFF. CDR3 coding DNA: TGTGCCAGCAGCGAAGGACAGGGTTTCTCCTACAATGAGCAGTTCTTC.

The CDR3 reads CAMTRSVRAEYF. The DNA for the CDR3 is TGTGCCATGACACGGAGTGTTCGGGCGGAGTACTTC. The chain joins TRBV6-1 to TRBJ2-5; D not resolved. The germline V gene has CDR1 MNHNS and CDR2 SASEGT. This CDR3 is 12 amino acids long. The V end lost 10 bases, the J end lost 12 bases, and 21 bases lay between the germline ends.

Of note for this clonotype: The junction and the germline gene differ at one end; a read error may be behind it. The chain has TRBV7-7 and TRBJ2-1, with D unclear. This CDR3 is built from 15 residues. Germline lookup yields CDR1 SSHAT and CDR2 FNYEAQ (reference sequence). CDR3 in DNA: TGTGCTAGCAGCTTAGGTTCCCTCCCAGGCAATGAGCAGTTCTTC. This gives the protein CASSLGSLPGNEQFF.

At least ten counts were recorded for this clonotype. The V and J genes are TRBV9 and TRBJ2-5; D gene ambiguous. This CDR3 is 11 amino acids long. Germline-derived CDR1 and CDR2 are SGDLS and YYNGEE. Trimming took off 2 bases at V and 7 bases at J, with 6 bases between the two ends. In DNA form, the CDR3 reads TGTGCCAGCAGCGTTAGGAGGACCCAGTACTTC. The encoded protein is CASSVRRTQYF.

This clonotype was counted at least ten times. This chain links TRBV20-1 with TRBJ2-3; 9 bases are shared with TRBD1. After removal of 5 bases from V and 5 bases from J, the junction contained 11 bases not matched to a gene. The CDR3 loop spans 15 amino acids. In germline, CDR1 is DFQATT, CDR2 SNEGSKA (reference sequence). CDR3: CSAFFRQGDKDTQYF. In DNA, the CDR3 is TGCAGTGCTTTTTTCAGACAGGGGGACAAAGATACGCAGTATTTT.

The V call is TRBV29-1, the J call TRBJ2-1, with 10 bases aligning to TRBD2. The CDR3 runs to 15 residues. The V gene's germline CDR1 is SQVTM and CDR2 ANQGSEA. V gave up 7 bases and J gave up 3 bases; unmatched junction bases: 9. CDR3 nucleotide sequence: TGCAGCGCCGAGCGACTAGCGGGCCTCTACAATGAGCAGTTCTTC. Translation: CSAERLAGLYNEQFF.

The chain uses TRBV5-1 and TRBJ2-4; possibly TRBD2 for D (5 bases). The germline V gene encodes CDR1 SGHRS and CDR2 YFSETQ. The CDR3 totals 16 residues. V lost 3 bases to trimming and J lost 9 bases, with 22 bases between them. The CDR3 sequence is CASSSKEGPLTGIQYF. The CDR3 region has the DNA TGCGCCAGCAGCTCGAAAGAGGGCCCCTTGACGGGCATTCAGTACTTC.

This clonotype turned up a few times. The chain uses TRBV20-1 and TRBJ2-7; TRBD2 is a possible D gene (5 bases). CDR3 size: 15 residues. Germline CDR1 and CDR2: DFQATT and SNEGSKA (reference sequence). Trimming stripped 6 bases from V and 0 bases from J, with 18 bases between. The DNA for the CDR3 is TGCAGTGCCCGCCCTTTTACTAGTAGCTCCTACGAGCAGTACTTC. Amino acids: CSARPFTSSSYEQYF.

CDR3 residues: CASSIPGQPSYGYTF. The CDR3 DNA is TGTGCCAGTAGTATACCGGGACAGCCCTCCTATGGCTACACCTTC. This chain joins TRBV19 and TRBJ1-2; TRBD1 matches at 7 bases. CDR1 and CDR2 (germline): LNHDA, SQIVND (reference sequence). Losses at the gene ends were 2 bases for V and 4 bases for J; bases not matched to a gene: 7. The CDR3 totals 15 residues.

This chain uses TRBV6-1 with TRBJ1-1; 9 nucleotides agree with TRBD1. Per the germline V gene, CDR1 is MNHNS and CDR2 is SASEGT. V trimming: 5 bases; J trimming: 4 bases; junction bases outside the gene matches: 8. This CDR3 is built from 15 residues. The CDR3 sequence is CASSPRQGGATEAFF. CDR3 nucleotides: TGTGCCAGCAGTCCCCGACAGGGGGGGGCCACTGAAGCTTTCTTT.

The table lists this clonotype with a few counts. The CDR3 bases are TGCGCCAGCAGCCGATACACCCGCAGGGGTAGTCTGCCGGAAGACAATCAGCCCCAGCATTTT. Its translation: CASSRYTRRGSLPEDNQPQHF. The chain is built from TRBV5-1 and TRBJ1-5, with D possibly being TRBD1 (6 bases). CDR1 and CDR2 (germline): SGHRS, YFSETQ. V lost 4 bases and J lost 3, with 32 bases in between. The CDR3 is 21 amino acids. The full variable domain, in which reference TRBV5-1 and TRBJ1-5 provide the parts outside the CDR3, is KAGVTQTPRYLIKTRGQQVTLSCSPISGHRSVSWYQQTPGQGLQFLFEYFSETQRNKGNFPGRFSGRQFSNSRSEMNVSTLELGDSALYLCASSRYTRRGSLPEDNQPQHFGDGTRLSIL.

Worth noting for this clonotype: Germline and junction disagree at one end, which may indicate a read error. V is TRBV7-9 and J is TRBJ1-1; the match to TRBD1 covers 8 bases. The CDR3 is 15 amino acids. Per germline, CDR1 SEHNR and CDR2 FQNEAQ (reference sequence). CDR3 coding DNA: TGTGTCAGCAGCGGACGGACAGGGCGGTACACTGAAGCTTTCTTT. It encodes CVSSGRTGRYTEAFF.

This clonotype was found many times. This chain joins TRBV7-9 and TRBJ1-5; D call uncertain. Trimming cost V 3 bases and J 5 bases, with 11 bases left between them. The CDR3 runs to 14 residues. CDR1 SEHNR and CDR2 FQNEAQ come from the germline V gene (reference sequence). The CDR3 DNA reads TGTGCCAGCAGCTTGGAGGGTCGGGATCAGCCCCAGCATTTT. Its translation: CASSLEGRDQPQHF.

V is TRBV10-3 and J is TRBJ2-3; 10 bases are a match to TRBD2. After removal of 11 bases from V and 1 base from J, the junction contained 3 bases not matched to a gene. The CDR3 is 13 residues long. Germline-derived CDR1 and CDR2 are ENHRY and SYGVKD. CDR3 sequence: CAVLAGGTDTQYF. In DNA form, the CDR3 reads TGTGCCGTCCTAGCGGGGGGCACAGATACGCAGTATTTT.

V gene TRBV28 combines with J gene TRBJ1-1; D possibly corresponds to TRBD1 (6 bases). Per the germline V gene, CDR1 is MDHEN and CDR2 is SYDVKM. The CDR3 runs to 18 residues. The germline V and J ends were trimmed by 5 bases and 2 bases, with 24 bases remaining between them. In DNA, the CDR3 is TGTGCCAGCAGTCCGCGGACAGTCTGGTGGGACCCTAACACTGAAGCTTTCTTT. This sequence encodes CASSPRTVWWDPNTEAFF.

A note on this clonotype: Being one base from a much bigger clone, this may be a read error. In DNA, the CDR3 is TGCAGTGCTAGAGTCCGGACTAGCGCTCACGAGCAGTACTTC. Translated, it gives CSARVRTSAHEQYF. The chain recombines TRBV20-1 with TRBJ2-7; 9 bases align to TRBD2. V lost 1 base and J lost 5; bases outside the gene matches: 6. Looked up from germline, CDR1 is DFQATT and CDR2 is SNEGSKA (reference sequence). There are 14 residues in the CDR3.

This chain uses TRBV20-1 with TRBJ2-3; D gene uncertain. The CDR3 is made up of 14 amino acids. Trimming left V 2 bases short and J 3 bases short, with 12 bases between. Germline CDR1 reads DFQATT; CDR2 reads SNEGSKA (reference sequence). The DNA of the CDR3 is TGCAGTGCTAGATACCCCTACTTGACAGATACGCAGTATTTT. Amino acids: CSARYPYLTDTQYF.

This clonotype has a count of ten or more. The chain recombines TRBV12-3 or TRBV12-4 with TRBJ2-7; 8 bases match TRBD2. The trim removed 1 base at V and 2 bases at J, leaving 4 bases unmatched. The length of the CDR3 is 15 residues. Written as DNA, the CDR3 is TGTGCCAGCAGTTTAGGTACTAGCGGAGCCTACGAGCAGTACTTC. Translation: CASSLGTSGAYEQYF.

In its sample, this clonotype was seen once. The chain uses TRBV13 and TRBJ1-2, with TRBD1 matching 8 bases. The V gene's germline CDR1 is PRHDT and CDR2 FYEKMQ (reference sequence). V lost 1 base to trimming and J lost 10 bases; unmatched junction nucleotides: 5. This CDR3 is built from 13 residues. The CDR3 DNA sequence: TGTGCCAGCAGCTTAGCCTTCCAGGGGGCCTACACCTTC. Protein: CASSLAFQGAYTF.